These 4 T cell receptor beta chains originate from one sample sequenced in a study of control samples from healthy donors and cancer patients. Measured with immunoSEQ multiplex PCR; TCRdb has only the in-frame clones, and not every one. In the table there are around 99,000 clones, 90% of which are singletons. Sample: blood. These receptors all come from a human donor in good health. The donor label of this sample is uncertain.

The rearrangement links TRBV24-1 to TRBJ1-2; D is perhaps TRBD1 (5 bases). Trimming removed 4 bases from V and 2 bases from J, with 10 bases in between. This CDR3 comprises 14 residues. The germline V gene has CDR1 KGHDR and CDR2 SFDVKD. The CDR3 loop reads CATSEDSRNYGYTF. The CDR3 DNA reads as TGTGCCACCAGTGAAGACAGTAGGAACTATGGCTACACCTTC.

The rearrangement links TRBV7-6 to TRBJ2-7; TRBD1 might be the D (5 bases). Trimming took 5 bases from V and 0 from J, leaving 14 bases between them. Germline values: CDR1 SGHVS, CDR2 FNYEAQ. This CDR3 has 15 residues. CDR3 sequence: CASSPLTDNSYEQYF. In nucleotides, the CDR3 is TGTGCCAGCAGCCCGCTGACAGATAACTCCTACGAGCAGTACTTC.

This clone has a single count. The gene calls are TRBV4-1 and TRBJ1-2, with 9 bases matching TRBD1. CDR1 is MGHRA and CDR2 is YSYEKL in the germline V gene. CDR3 size: 14 residues. V dropped 2 bases and J dropped 5; count of bases not matched to a gene: 3. As DNA, the CDR3 is TGCGCCAGCAGCCAACCCGGGACAGGGTATGGCTACACCTTC. Its protein product is CASSQPGTGYGYTF.

This chain uses TRBV27 with TRBJ2-7; 10 nucleotides align to TRBD2. The junction had 19 bases not matched to a gene; V was cut back by 4 bases and J by 4 bases. The CDR3 spans 19 residues. Germline V gives CDR1 MNHEY, CDR2 SMNVEV (reference sequence). The CDR3 protein is CASSSLRGSGGLFPYEQYF. For the CDR3, the DNA is TGTGCCAGCAGTTCACTCCGGGGTAGCGGGGGGCTCTTCCCTTACGAGCAGTACTTC.